What follows are 5 T cell receptor beta chains derived from one specimen sequenced in a study of T cell clonality in common variable immunodeficiency. Their recognized antigens are unknown. Only in-frame clones appear in the TCRdb table, and some are missing; sequencing was by immunoSEQ multiplex PCR. The data show roughly 33,000 clones, with none appearing a single time. The study, taken as a whole, reports: Fewer deletions and N-nucleotide insertions were reportedly seen in common variable immunodeficiency TCR beta sequences.

The sequenced sample consisted of peripheral blood mononuclear cells. These receptors all stem from a human donor with common variable immunodeficiency.

This clone was detected a few times. The missing CDR3 end, 3 residues past where the read stops, is filled in from the germline J gene. V gene TRBV18 combines with J gene TRBJ2-1, with 9 bases aligning to TRBD1. The CDR3 is made up of 16 amino acids. Germline CDR1 KGHSH, CDR2 LQKENI. The V gene end was trimmed by 3 bases and the J gene end by 5 bases; junction bases not matched to a gene: 8. CDR3: CASSPYRDRDHNEQFF. The sequenced part of the CDR3 DNA is TGTGCCAGCTCACCGTACCGGGACAGGGATCACAATGAG.

For this clone: The read ends 3 residues before the CDR3 terminus; that terminus is restored from the germline J gene. This chain joins TRBV18 and TRBJ1-5, with TRBD1 identical over 7 bases. This CDR3 contains 19 residues. J gave up 4 bases and V 6 bases, and 21 bases lay outside the gene matches. Germline assignment: CDR1 KGHSH and CDR2 LQKENI. The CDR3 loop reads CASSSLQTGSLANNQPQHF. The part of the CDR3 DNA that was read is TGTGCCAGCTCTTCACTTCAGACAGGGAGCCTAGCTAATAATCAGCCC.

On this clone: The CDR3 end lies 3 residues beyond the end of the read and is filled in from the germline J gene. The rearrangement links TRBV7-2 to TRBJ1-3; D call uncertain. CDR3 length: 13 residues. Trimming removed 5 bases at V and 8 bases at J, with 13 bases between. CDR1 and CDR2 from the germline V gene are SGHTA and FQGNSA. CDR3 residues: CASSPSDFYTIYF. The sequenced part of the CDR3 DNA is TGTGCCAGCAGCCCCTCGGACTTTTACACC.

As for this clone: The CDR3 is cut off 3 residues early in the read; its end comes from the germline J gene. The chain links TRBV19 to TRBJ2-2; D is uncertain. The CDR3 has 14 residues. The germline V gene encodes CDR1 LNHDA and CDR2 SQIVND (reference sequence). Trimming left V 3 bases short and J 3 bases short, with 8 bases between. The chain's CDR3 is CASSIQLDTGELFF. CDR3 bases read: TGTGCCAGTAGTATCCAACTGGACACCGGGGAG.

This clone was picked up many times. The read is 3 residues too short to cover the CDR3 end, so that end is filled in from the germline J gene. The rearrangement links TRBV7-3 to TRBJ2-7; D unclear. Between the trimmed V and J ends, which lost 2 bases and 0 bases, there was a span of 8 bases. Looked up from germline, CDR1 is SGHTA and CDR2 is FQGTGA. This CDR3 spans 14 amino acids. The CDR3 spells CASSLDASSYEQYF. The sequenced CDR3 bases are TGTGCCAGCAGCTTAGATGCGAGCTCCTACGAG.